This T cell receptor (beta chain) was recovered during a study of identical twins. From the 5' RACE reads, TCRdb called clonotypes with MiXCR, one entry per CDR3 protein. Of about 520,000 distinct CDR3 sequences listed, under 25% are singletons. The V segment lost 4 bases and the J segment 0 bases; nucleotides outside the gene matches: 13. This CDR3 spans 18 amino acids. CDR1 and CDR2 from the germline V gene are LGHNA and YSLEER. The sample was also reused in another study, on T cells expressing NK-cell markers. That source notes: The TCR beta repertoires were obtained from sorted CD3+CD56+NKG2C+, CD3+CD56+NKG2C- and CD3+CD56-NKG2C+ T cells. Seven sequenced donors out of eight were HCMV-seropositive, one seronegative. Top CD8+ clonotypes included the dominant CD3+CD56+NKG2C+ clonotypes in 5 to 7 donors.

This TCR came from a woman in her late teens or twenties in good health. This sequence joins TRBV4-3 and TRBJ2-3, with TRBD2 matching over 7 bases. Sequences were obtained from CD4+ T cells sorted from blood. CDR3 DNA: TGCGCCAGCAGCCCTACTCCCCTAGCGGAAATTAGCACAGATACGCAGTATTTT. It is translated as CASSPTPLAEISTDTQYF.